This entry lists 5 T cell receptor beta chains sequenced from one sample in a study of cytomegalovirus exposure and HLA in healthy donors. PCR amplification relied on 60 Vbeta primers (plus 13 Jbeta primers). Libraries were prepared by immunoSEQ multiplex PCR; TCRdb keeps only in-frame clonotypes and omits some of them. The profile shows 90,000 to 130,000 clones, approximately 86% of them singletons. Sequenced material: PBMCs. The receptors derive from a middle-aged man in good health and CMV-seronegative.

CDR3 nucleotides: TGTGCCAGCAGTGAAGGACAGCACAGATCACCCCTCCACTTT. It is translated as CASSEGQHRSPLHF. The chain recombines TRBV27 with TRBJ1-6; a weak D match, TRBD1 (6 bases). There are 14 residues in the CDR3. The germline V gene encodes CDR1 MNHEY and CDR2 SMNVEV (reference sequence). V was pared by 5 bases and J by 10 bases, with 15 bases between.

The V call is TRBV2, the J call TRBJ2-6; D might be TRBD1 (6 bases). CDR1 SNHLY and CDR2 FYNNEI come from the germline V gene. The CDR3 is 17 residues long. The ends were cut back, 5 bases at V and 4 bases at J, with 18 bases in the middle. The CDR3 DNA is TGTGCCAGCAGTATGCGGCAGGGGTCTCGGGGGGCCAACGTCCTGACTTTC. This translates into CASSMRQGSRGANVLTF.

The rearrangement joins TRBV25-1 to TRBJ1-4, with D perhaps matching TRBD1 (5 bases). CDR3 size: 15 residues. Germline assignment: CDR1 MGHDK and CDR2 SYGVNS. Trimming removed 4 bases from V and 6 bases from J, with 15 bases in between. The CDR3 DNA follows: TGTGCCAGCAGTGCCCCGACAGACCCCTATGAAAAACTGTTTTTT. Its translation: CASSAPTDPYEKLFF.

This clone came up once. V usage is TRBV28 and J usage is TRBJ1-1; 7 bases line up with TRBD1. This CDR3 is 11 amino acids long. V shed 6 bases and J 7 bases; nucleotides not matched to a gene: 2. Looked up from germline, CDR1 is MDHEN and CDR2 is SYDVKM. The CDR3 nucleotides read TGTGCCAGCAGGGACAGGCGTGAAGCTTTCTTT. Its translation: CASRDRREAFF. Full variable domain (missing parts from reference TRBV28 and TRBJ1-1): DVKVTQSSRYLVKRTGEKVFLECVQDMDHENMFWYRQDPGLGLRLIYFSYDVKMKEKGDIPEGYSVSREKKERFSLILESASTNQTSMYLCASRDRREAFFGQGTRLTVV.

The chain uses TRBV27 and TRBJ2-3; D is perhaps TRBD1 (6 bases). V lost 8 bases to trimming and J lost 8 bases, with 14 bases between them. This CDR3 contains 12 residues. The germline V gene has CDR1 MNHEY and CDR2 SMNVEV (reference sequence). Here the CDR3 DNA reads TGTGCCAGCCAAACAGGGAAGAGTACGCAGTATTTT. This codes for CASQTGKSTQYF.